This T cell receptor beta chain came from a study of blood T cell repertoires in COVID-19. Across the study: The United States, Italy and Spain provided the acute and convalescent COVID-19 samples. T cells, B-cell-depleted T cells, or PBMCs supplied cDNA or gDNA.

This clone was observed at least ten times. Method: immunoSEQ multiplex PCR; TCRdb's copy keeps in-frame clones and lacks some. The table records over 300,000 clones, around 89% of them present only once. The CDR3 length is 15 residues. Looked up from germline, CDR1 is MGHDK and CDR2 is SYGVNS. Unmatched junction bases numbered 5, after V lost 4 bases and J lost 6 bases. The chain employs TRBV25-1 and TRBJ1-4; 10 bases are shared with TRBD1. This sequence was found in a man younger than 30 with active or convalescent COVID-19. The sequenced sample consisted of peripheral blood. In DNA, the CDR3 is TGTGCCAGCAGTGTAATTGGGACAGGGGATGAAAAACTGTTTTTT. Its protein is CASSVIGTGDEKLFF.